Presented here are 11 T cell receptor beta chains from one specimen sequenced in a study of blood T cells in healthy people across ages. Alongside a J-beta primer mix, a sample-barcoded 5' primer served in a second PCR lasting roughly 6 to 12 cycles. TCRdb used MiXCR to reprocess the 5' RACE reads, holding one entry per CDR3 protein. The top ten clones hold more than 4% of a sample with 1,500,000 or so distinct CDR3 sequences, about 42% of them seen once. The source material was blood. These receptors came from a woman under 30 in good health.

V and J are TRBV13 and TRBJ1-1, with D unresolved. Germline-derived CDR1 and CDR2 are PRHDT and FYEKMQ (reference sequence). This CDR3 spans 13 amino acids. Trimming removed 2 bases at V and 7 bases at J, with 11 bases between. DNA of the CDR3: TGTGCCAGCAGCTTAAGTATAAGAAATGAAGCTTTCTTT. Translated: CASSLSIRNEAFF.

The genes are TRBV20-1 and TRBJ2-3, with D maybe TRBD2 (5 bases). Germline V gene sequence: CDR1 DFQATT, CDR2 SNEGSKA (reference sequence). Trimming removed 0 bases from V and 5 bases from J, with 15 bases in between. The CDR3 has 15 residues. The CDR3 spells CSARDSGSAEDTQYF. The CDR3 DNA reads as TGCAGTGCTAGAGATTCGGGGTCCGCGGAAGATACGCAGTATTTT.

The rearrangement links TRBV10-3 to TRBJ1-1; D uncertain. The CDR3 has 13 residues. Per germline, CDR1 ENHRY and CDR2 SYGVKD. Deletions cut 5 bases from V and 4 bases from J, with 11 bases between. This CDR3 reads CAISKAGSTEAFF. CDR3 bases: TGTGCCATCAGTAAAGCTGGGAGCACTGAAGCTTTCTTT.

This clonotype was seen a few times. The genes are TRBV27 and TRBJ1-4, with TRBD1 matching over 7 bases. Germline lookup yields CDR1 MNHEY and CDR2 SMNVEV (reference sequence). V lost 6 bases, J lost 3 bases, and 4 bases stayed unmatched. The CDR3 totals 14 residues. This CDR3 reads CASSTDRANEKLFF. The CDR3 nucleotides are TGTGCCAGCAGCACTGACAGGGCTAATGAAAAACTGTTTTTT. The variable domain in full, with the rest retrieved from reference TRBV27 and TRBJ1-4, is EAQVTQNPRYLITVTGKKLTVTCSQNMNHEYMSWYRQDPGLGLRQIYYSMNVEVTDKGDVPEGYKVSRKEKRNFPLILESPSPNQTSLYFCASSTDRANEKLFFGSGTQLSVL.

V usage is TRBV15 and J usage is TRBJ2-5; D call uncertain. CDR1 is LNHNV and CDR2 is YYDKDF in the germline V gene (reference sequence). V dropped 5 bases and J dropped 3 bases, with 7 bases sitting between them. The CDR3 contains 12 residues. The CDR3: CATSAAEETQYF. The CDR3 DNA follows: TGTGCCACCAGCGCTGCCGAAGAGACCCAGTACTTC.

This chain joins TRBV3-1 and TRBJ1-1; weak D call: TRBD1 (6 bases). The CDR3 has 17 residues. Germline values: CDR1 LGHDT, CDR2 YNNKEL (reference sequence). The V end was cut by 2 bases, the J end by 0 bases, with 16 bases between. The CDR3 coding sequence is TGTGCCAGCAGCCAACCTCACTGGGCAGGGGTGAACACTGAAGCTTTCTTT. This sequence encodes CASSQPHWAGVNTEAFF.

Regarding this clonotype: A read error may account for a junction end that differs from germline. The rearrangement links TRBV2 to TRBJ2-5; D might be TRBD1 (5 bases). The CDR3 consists of 13 residues. The germline gives CDR1 SNHLY, CDR2 FYNNEI. The CDR3 nucleotides are TGTGCCGGCAGGTTGGGGCGACAAGAGACCCAGTACTTC. It translates to CAGRLGRQETQYF.

CDR3 in amino acids: CASRRGGINEQFF. The CDR3 DNA reads as TGTGCCAGCAGGCGGGGGGGCATCAATGAGCAGTTCTTC. The chain carries TRBV12-3 or TRBV12-4 and TRBJ2-1; 9 positions match TRBD2. The CDR3 totals 13 residues. The V segment lost 6 bases and the J segment 6 bases; nucleotides outside the gene matches: 3.

CDR3 amino acids: CASSQDLLAGAWVEQYF. The DNA for the CDR3 is TGCGCCAGCAGCCAAGATTTACTAGCGGGAGCCTGGGTCGAGCAGTACTTC. This chain links TRBV4-3 with TRBJ2-5; TRBD2 matches 11 bases. The end of the DNA fits TRBJ2-7 better, so the J call may be wrong. This CDR3 has 17 residues. The germline CDR1 and CDR2 sequences are LGHNA and YSLEER.

The chain has TRBV10-2 and TRBJ2-3; 12 nucleotides match TRBD2. V shed 9 bases, J shed 1 base, and the junction held 5 bases outside the gene matches. CDR3 length equals 15 residues. Germline V lookup: CDR1 WSHSY, CDR2 SAAADI. The CDR3 spells CASASGGAGTDTQYF. The CDR3, as DNA: TGCGCCAGTGCTAGCGGGGGGGCTGGCACAGATACGCAGTATTTT.

CDR3 sequence reads: CAISDNGGHRSGYTF. CDR3 coding DNA: TGTGCCATCAGTGATAATGGAGGGCATAGGAGTGGCTACACCTTC. The V gene is TRBV10-3, the J gene TRBJ1-2; D gene ambiguous. V was shortened by 3 bases and J by 7 bases, with 18 bases between the two germline ends. This CDR3 comprises 15 residues. The germline gives CDR1 ENHRY, CDR2 SYGVKD.